A single sample is the source of the 10 T cell receptor beta chains below, sequenced in a study of CD8 T cells in ankylosing spondylitis. Study-level findings and limits: Eight highly homologous variants made up a TCR beta motif, and this motif appeared characteristic of ankylosing spondylitis blood.

These receptors have no identified antigens. One entry per CDR3 protein results from TCRdb running MiXCR on the 5' RACE reads. The data show roughly 670,000 distinct CDR3 sequences, roughly 19% seen once. The sequenced material came from blood, either unsorted or a sorted T cell fraction (not recorded which). The receptors shown here come from a male donor with ankylosing spondylitis.

This clonotype has just a few counts. The chain combines TRBV27 with TRBJ1-1; possible D gene TRBD1, 5 bases. The CDR3 runs to 16 residues. Germline V gene sequence: CDR1 MNHEY, CDR2 SMNVEV (reference sequence). V was cut by 6 bases and J by 1 base, with 18 bases left in between. CDR3 residues: CASSRRRGAENTEAFF. The DNA for the CDR3 is TGTGCCAGCAGCCGCCGGAGGGGCGCAGAGAACACTGAAGCTTTCTTT.

The rearrangement joins TRBV3-1 to TRBJ2-2, with D perhaps matching TRBD1 (6 bases). The CDR3 sequence is 14 residues long. Germline V gives CDR1 LGHDT, CDR2 YNNKEL (reference sequence). V was shortened by 1 base and J by 8 bases, with 11 bases between the two germline ends. CDR3 coding DNA: TGTGCCAGCAGCCAAGGGGGGCGGAAGGGGGAGCTGTTTTTT. Protein: CASSQGGRKGELFF.

The chain employs TRBV7-8 and TRBJ2-7, with 11 bases matching TRBD1. V shed 5 bases, J shed 3 bases, and the junction held 9 bases outside the gene matches. CDR1 is SGHVS, CDR2 FQNEAQ, per germline. This CDR3 spans 16 amino acids. For the CDR3, the DNA is TGTGCCAGCAGCGAATGGGGACAGGGGGAGATCTACGAGCAGTACTTC. Its translation is CASSEWGQGEIYEQYF. Full variable domain (missing parts from reference TRBV7-8 and TRBJ2-7): GAGVSQSPRYKVAKRGQDVALRCDPISGHVSLFWYQQALGQGPEFLTYFQNEAQLDKSGLPSDRFFAERPEGSVSTLKIQRTQQEDSAVYLCASSEWGQGEIYEQYFGPGTRLTVT.

Note on this clonotype: An end of the junction differs from the germline gene, which may be a read error. This rearrangement joins TRBV9 to TRBJ2-7, with no clear D. The V gene's germline CDR1 is SGDLS and CDR2 YYNGEE. CDR3 size: 13 residues. CDR3 protein: CASSADPNYERYF. The CDR3 DNA is TGTGCCAGCAGCGCCGATCCCAATTACGAGCGGTACTTC.

This chain joins TRBV29-1 and TRBJ1-2; 10 bases match TRBD1. CDR1 SQVTM and CDR2 ANQGSEA come from the germline V gene. The CDR3 runs 12 residues. The ends lost 5 bases at V and 6 bases at J; junction bases unmatched: 3. As DNA, the CDR3 is TGCAGCGTTTTTGGGACAGGGGATGGCTACACCTTC. Translating it yields CSVFGTGDGYTF.

This clonotype was counted at least ten times. The chain uses TRBV29-1 and TRBJ1-2, with a possible D match to TRBD1 (6 bases). Trimming took off 2 bases at V and 7 bases at J, with 11 bases between the two ends. The V gene's germline CDR1 is SQVTM and CDR2 ANQGSEA. The CDR3 has 12 amino acids. The CDR3 region is CSVEMGHLGYTF. The CDR3 coding sequence is TGCAGCGTTGAAATGGGACACCTTGGCTACACCTTC.

The chain links TRBV19 to TRBJ2-1, with D possibly TRBD1 on 7 matching bases. V gave up 7 bases and J gave up 0 bases, with 13 bases separating them. Germline V gene lookup returns CDR1 LNHDA and CDR2 SQIVND (reference sequence). The CDR3 runs to 15 residues. The CDR3 spells CASMGGQSSYNEQFF. CDR3 coding DNA: TGTGCCAGTATGGGGGGACAGAGCTCCTACAATGAGCAGTTCTTC.

The V gene is TRBV19, the J gene TRBJ1-1; TRBD1 agrees at 7 bases. Germline CDR1 reads LNHDA; CDR2 reads SQIVND (reference sequence). Trimming removed 3 bases from V and 1 base from J; junction bases left unmatched: 5. The CDR3 contains 15 residues. CDR3 residues: CASSIWGQTNTEAFF. As DNA, the CDR3 is TGTGCCAGTAGTATTTGGGGACAGACGAACACTGAAGCTTTCTTT.

This clonotype came up a few times. V usage is TRBV4-2 and J usage is TRBJ2-7; no definite D call. This CDR3 region has 13 residues. Germline lookup yields CDR1 LGHNA and CDR2 YNFKEQ. Trimming took 4 bases from V and 2 from J, leaving 9 bases between them. In nucleotides, the CDR3 is TGTGCCAGCAGCCGGTACGGAACCTACGAGCAGTACTTC. Translation gives CASSRYGTYEQYF.

The chain carries TRBV27 and TRBJ2-7; no clear D gene. Germline CDR1 is MNHEY and CDR2 is SMNVEV (reference sequence). V lost 6 bases and J 4 bases, leaving 22 bases between the germline ends. The CDR3 consists of 16 residues. CDR3 amino acids: CASSPSDGEWQYEQYF. The CDR3 nucleotides are TGTGCCAGCAGCCCCTCGGACGGAGAATGGCAATACGAGCAGTACTTC.